Below, 22 T cell receptor beta chains from the same sample are listed, as sequenced in a study of T cell repertoires in cytomegalovirus infection. Using its own MiXCR run on the reads, TCRdb lists one record per CDR3 protein. The profile shows over 450,000 distinct CDR3 sequences, around 11% of them singletons. The sequencing sample was made of PBMCs. These receptors all come from a human donor in good health (CMV status not recorded). Some clones in this sample may be carry-over from other donors' samples.

This clonotype was seen many times. The gene calls are TRBV6-5 and TRBJ2-7, with TRBD2 matching over 8 bases. In germline, CDR1 is MNHEY, CDR2 SVGAGI. V shed 5 bases, J shed 1 base, and the junction held 10 bases outside the gene matches. CDR3 length: 16 amino acids. The CDR3 DNA follows: TGTGCCAGCAGTATCGAAAGACTAGCGAATTCCTACGAGCAGTACTTC. It encodes CASSIERLANSYEQYF.

This chain joins TRBV29-1 and TRBJ2-1; no firm D call. CDR1 and CDR2 (germline): SQVTM, ANQGSEA. This CDR3 is built from 14 residues. V was shortened by 0 bases and J by 8 bases, with 14 bases between the two germline ends. The CDR3 nucleotides are TGCAGCGTTGAAGATATGGGGATTCGCGATGAGCAGTTCTTC. Protein: CSVEDMGIRDEQFF.

This clonotype was counted at least ten times. The junction differs from germline at one of its ends, possibly a read error. The chain joins TRBV5-1 to TRBJ2-3, with D possibly matching TRBD2 (6 bases). The germline gives CDR1 SGHRS, CDR2 YFSETQ. The CDR3 sequence is 13 residues long. The CDR3 bases are TGTGCCAGCAGCTTAGAGGGAGGAGATACGCAGTATTTT. Amino acids: CASSLEGGDTQYF.

The chain combines TRBV2 with TRBJ2-1; D might be TRBD2 (7 bases). Trimming pared 8 bases from V and 6 bases from J, leaving 20 bases between. Germline CDR1 SNHLY, CDR2 FYNNEI. The CDR3 runs 15 residues. The CDR3: CASWGGAGSGNEQFF. The CDR3 DNA reads as TGTGCCAGCTGGGGGGGGGCAGGGAGCGGCAATGAGCAGTTCTTC.

This clonotype was seen a handful of times. The chain links TRBV20-1 to TRBJ2-3; 8 nucleotides line up with TRBD2. CDR3 length equals 16 residues. CDR1 and CDR2 from the germline V gene are DFQATT and SNEGSKA (reference sequence). Trimming took 0 bases from V and 4 from J; bases not matched to a gene: 9. The CDR3 nucleotides read TGCAGTGCTAGAGATGGACAAGCGGGAGATGCAGATACGCAGTATTTT. Residues: CSARDGQAGDADTQYF.

Many counts were recorded for this clonotype. The genes are TRBV7-9 and TRBJ2-1; 9 positions match TRBD1. Germline CDR1 reads SEHNR; CDR2 reads FQNEAQ (reference sequence). Losses at the gene ends were 7 bases for V and 7 bases for J; bases not matched to a gene: 8. CDR3 length equals 14 residues. This chain's CDR3 is CASIDGTGRNEQFF. CDR3 coding DNA: TGTGCCAGCATCGACGGGACAGGGAGAAATGAGCAGTTCTTC.

This clonotype appeared many times. The chain has TRBV4-1 and TRBJ1-1, with D perhaps TRBD1 (5 bases). The CDR3 consists of 16 residues. Germline V gene lookup returns CDR1 MGHRA and CDR2 YSYEKL. V was cut by 2 bases and J by 5 bases, with 18 bases left in between. This chain's CDR3 is CASSQRPGITLTEAFF. The CDR3 region has the DNA TGCGCCAGCAGCCAAAGACCAGGGATTACCCTGACTGAAGCTTTCTTT.

This clonotype was seen at least ten times. V gene TRBV7-9 combines with J gene TRBJ1-5; 10 bases fit TRBD1. The CDR3 consists of 16 residues. After removal of 4 bases from V and 5 bases from J, the junction contained 8 bases not matched to a gene. Germline V gene data show CDR1 as SEHNR and CDR2 as FQNEAQ (reference sequence). CDR3 amino acids: CASSSWTGGGDQPQHF. CDR3 in DNA: TGTGCCAGCAGCTCATGGACAGGGGGAGGTGATCAGCCCCAGCATTTT.

In this sample, this clonotype turned up a few times. The gene calls are TRBV12-3 or TRBV12-4 and TRBJ1-1; D gene uncertain. The CDR3 sequence is 13 residues long. With 3 bases removed from V and 4 bases from J, the gap between germline ends came to 9 bases. The CDR3 loop is CASSFESGTEAFF. The CDR3 nucleotides are TGTGCCAGCAGTTTTGAATCGGGCACTGAAGCTTTCTTT.

This clonotype was detected many times. This chain links TRBV19 with TRBJ1-5; the match to TRBD1 covers 8 bases. The germline V gene has CDR1 LNHDA and CDR2 SQIVND (reference sequence). The CDR3 contains 15 residues. The CDR3 is CATDRGQAMNQPQHF. CDR3 in DNA: TGTGCTACGGACCGGGGACAGGCGATGAATCAGCCCCAGCATTTT. The complete variable domain, with remaining parts taken from reference TRBV19 and TRBJ1-5, reads DGGITQSPKYLFRKEGQNVTLSCEQNLNHDAMYWYRQDPGQGLRLIYYSQIVNDFQKGDIAEGYSVSREKKESFPLTVTSAQKNPTAFYLCATDRGQAMNQPQHFGDGTRLSIL.

This clonotype was observed a handful of times. The chain employs TRBV6-6 and TRBJ2-4; 8 bases align to TRBD2. Germline values: CDR1 MNHNY, CDR2 SVGAGI (reference sequence). V trimming: 2 bases; J trimming: 5 bases; junction bases outside the gene matches: 8. This CDR3 spans 16 amino acids. The CDR3 is CASSYEQRGKENIQYF. In nucleotides, the CDR3 is TGTGCCAGCAGTTACGAACAGCGGGGGAAGGAAAACATTCAGTACTTC.

The rearrangement links TRBV2 to TRBJ1-1, with D maybe TRBD1 (5 bases). The CDR3 has 10 amino acids. CDR1 and CDR2 (germline): SNHLY, FYNNEI. The V gene lost 7 bases and the J gene lost 11 bases, with 11 bases spanning the gap. The CDR3 region has the DNA TGTGCCAGCACCCCACACAGGGCTTTCTTT. Translated: CASTPHRAFF.

The table lists this clonotype with many counts. J is TRBJ1-5 and V is TRBV5-1; 8 bases fit TRBD1. The CDR3 spans 14 residues. Germline V gives CDR1 SGHRS, CDR2 YFSETQ. V lost 3 bases and J lost 9; bases outside the gene matches: 8. As DNA, the CDR3 is TGCGCCAGCAGCTCAGGACAGGGAGGAGGGCCCCAGCATTTT. Protein sequence: CASSSGQGGGPQHF. Full variable domain (rest looked up from reference TRBV5-1 and TRBJ1-5): KAGVTQTPRYLIKTRGQQVTLSCSPISGHRSVSWYQQTPGQGLQFLFEYFSETQRNKGNFPGRFSGRQFSNSRSEMNVSTLELGDSALYLCASSSGQGGGPQHFGDGTRLSIL.

This clonotype was recorded many times. The chain links TRBV7-6 to TRBJ1-1, with D unresolved. With 5 bases removed from V and 9 bases from J, the gap between germline ends came to 16 bases. CDR1 and CDR2 from the germline V gene are SGHVS and FNYEAQ. The CDR3 runs 13 residues. CDR3 in amino acids: CASSLELTGKAFF. CDR3 bases: TGTGCCAGCAGCCTCGAGCTAACGGGGAAAGCTTTCTTT.

In its sample, this clonotype was seen many times. J is TRBJ1-2 and V is TRBV28; weak D call: TRBD1 (5 bases). Trimming left V 7 bases short and J 4 bases short, with 10 bases between. Germline CDR1 reads MDHEN; CDR2 reads SYDVKM. The length of the CDR3 is 12 residues. This CDR3 is CASTPRGYGYTF. The DNA of the CDR3 is TGTGCCAGCACCCCAAGGGGCTATGGCTACACCTTC.

The sample holds a few counts of this clonotype. This rearrangement joins TRBV2 to TRBJ2-1; D unclear. This CDR3 is built from 15 residues. V was shortened by 4 bases and J by 1 base, with 11 bases between the two germline ends. CDR1 is SNHLY, CDR2 FYNNEI, per germline. CDR3 protein: CASSAQGGSYNEQFF. DNA of the CDR3: TGTGCCAGCAGTGCCCAAGGCGGTTCCTACAATGAGCAGTTCTTC.

Points on this clonotype: A junction boundary mismatches the germline segment, possibly from a read error. This chain links TRBV20-1 with TRBJ2-4; perhaps TRBD2 as D (5 bases). Germline V gene lookup returns CDR1 DFQATT and CDR2 SNEGSKA (reference sequence). This CDR3 is 15 amino acids long. CDR3 in amino acids: CSVRGGGPGQNIQYF. The CDR3 bases are TGCAGTGTTAGAGGCGGCGGGCCAGGCCAAAACATTCAGTACTTC.

At least ten counts were recorded for this clonotype. V and J are TRBV14 and TRBJ2-2; unclear D gene. Trimming left V 1 base short and J 1 base short, with 4 bases between. The CDR3 is made up of 14 amino acids. Germline V lookup: CDR1 SGHDN, CDR2 FVKESK. DNA of the CDR3: TGTGCCAGCAGCCAAGTTCAGAACACCGGGGAGCTGTTTTTT. Translated: CASSQVQNTGELFF.

The chain combines TRBV24-1 with TRBJ2-1, with 12 bases that match TRBD2. Germline V gene lookup returns CDR1 KGHDR and CDR2 SFDVKD. The junction had 1 base not matched to a gene; V was cut back by 0 bases and J by 8 bases. The CDR3 covers 15 residues. The CDR3 nucleotides are TGTGCCACCAGTGATTTGCTAGCGGGAGGGGATGAGCAGTTCTTC. Translated: CATSDLLAGGDEQFF.

This clonotype was found many times. The chain has TRBV7-8 and TRBJ2-7; TRBD1 might be the D (6 bases). The V and J ends lost 4 bases and 5 bases respectively, with 18 bases between them. Germline-derived CDR1 and CDR2 are SGHVS and FQNEAQ. The CDR3 has 15 residues. In DNA, the CDR3 is TGTGCCAGCAGCTCCTTCTCAGGGGCGCTGGACGAGCAGTACTTC. Translation gives CASSSFSGALDEQYF.

The chain employs TRBV12-3 or TRBV12-4 and TRBJ1-2; D is possibly TRBD1 (5 bases). The CDR3 runs 13 residues. V dropped 2 bases and J dropped 7 bases, with 11 bases sitting between them. The CDR3 sequence: CASSLSGPPGYTF. Here the CDR3 DNA reads TGTGCCAGCAGTTTATCAGGGCCTCCTGGCTACACCTTC.

This clonotype was observed at least ten times. In DNA, the CDR3 is TGTGCTAGTGGCTCTAGCGGGAGCTACGAGCAGTACTTC. Its protein product is CASGSSGSYEQYF. The chain is built from TRBV12-5 and TRBJ2-7; 10 bases match TRBD2. From germline, CDR1 is LGHNT and CDR2 FRNRAP. CDR3 length equals 13 residues. J lost 3 bases, V lost 6 bases, and 2 bases had no gene match.